What follows is one TCR beta chain and its context. Its antigen is still unknown. Only in-frame clones appear in the TCRdb table, and some are missing; sequencing was by immunoSEQ multiplex PCR. Here the sample spans approximately 99,000 clones, roughly 95% being singletons. V was pared by 7 bases and J by 6 bases, with 16 bases between. There are 13 residues in the CDR3. CDR1 is MDHEN, CDR2 SYDVKM, per germline. These data come from a study of OX40 agonist ivuxolimab in advanced cancers. Findings and caveats of the study: Which antigen the expanded peripheral T cells recognized is unknown. More expanded clones were seen, on average, in CD8+ T cells than in CD4+.

The chain recombines TRBV28 with TRBJ2-7; D gene ambiguous. The sample was CD4+ or CD8+ T cells sorted from blood, taken in a trial of the OX40 agonist ivuxolimab. The receptor was isolated from an adult with an advanced solid tumor such as melanoma, head and neck, liver or kidney cancer. Here the CDR3 DNA reads TGTGCCAGCACCTCCCCTGGTCCAGGCGAGCAGTACTTC. It codes for CASTSPGPGEQYF.